These 22 T cell receptor beta chains originate from one sample sequenced in a study of shared clonotypes between healthy human individuals. Terminally differentiated effector memory CD45RA+ cells were excluded from the naive CD8 cells, which were CD45RO-negative and positively selected for CCR7. Measured with immunoSEQ multiplex PCR; TCRdb has only the in-frame clones, and not every one. Of around 600,000 clones in the sample, approximately 96% were seen once. Sequenced material: naive CD8+ T cells sorted from blood. The receptor source for this set is a woman in her 30s in good health.

The genes are TRBV13 and TRBJ2-7; 9 nucleotides line up with TRBD1. The germline V gene has CDR1 PRHDT and CDR2 FYEKMQ (reference sequence). V lost 0 bases, J lost 5 bases, and 8 bases stayed unmatched. There are 16 residues in the CDR3. CDR3: CASSLGPGTGRHEQYF. The CDR3 DNA reads as TGTGCCAGCAGCTTAGGCCCCGGGACAGGGCGCCACGAGCAGTACTTC.

This clone was seen a handful of times. CDR3 protein: CASSDGGPYGYTF. The CDR3 region has the DNA TGTGCCAGCAGTGATGGCGGACCTTATGGCTACACCTTC. The gene calls are TRBV2 and TRBJ1-2, with D unclear. The germline V gene has CDR1 SNHLY and CDR2 FYNNEI. V shed 3 bases and J shed 5 bases, with 10 bases lying between them. CDR3 length: 13 residues.

The chain uses TRBV7-2 and TRBJ1-4; no reliable D call. The V gene lost 1 base and the J gene lost 5 bases, with 14 bases spanning the gap. The CDR3 totals 16 residues. Germline V gene data show CDR1 as SGHTA and CDR2 as FQGNSA. CDR3 sequence reads: CASSLVQSGVNEKLFF. In DNA, the CDR3 is TGTGCCAGCAGCTTAGTTCAAAGTGGGGTCAATGAAAAACTGTTTTTT.

This chain links TRBV27 with TRBJ2-1; either TRBD1 or TRBD2 may fit D (5 bases each). Trimming took 3 bases from V and 13 from J, leaving 10 bases between them. The length of the CDR3 is 11 residues. The V gene's germline CDR1 is MNHEY and CDR2 SMNVEV (reference sequence). The CDR3 loop is CASSFGRDQFF. The CDR3 nucleotides read TGTGCCAGCAGTTTCGGCAGGGACCAGTTCTTC.

A word on this clone: The sample holds other DNA sequences that translate to the same CDR3. The chain recombines TRBV28 with TRBJ2-2; weak D call: TRBD2 (5 bases). This CDR3 has 13 residues. The V and J ends lost 3 bases and 5 bases respectively, with 7 bases between them. CDR1 and CDR2 (germline): MDHEN, SYDVKM. CDR3 residues: CASSFRLTGELFF. The CDR3 DNA is TGTGCCAGCAGTTTCCGACTAACCGGGGAGCTGTTTTTT.

This rearrangement joins TRBV2 to TRBJ2-7; maybe TRBD1 (6 bases). Trimming pared 8 bases from V and 1 base from J, leaving 12 bases between. The germline CDR1 and CDR2 sequences are SNHLY and FYNNEI. The CDR3 loop spans 13 amino acids. CDR3 region: CASQTGSSYEQYF. CDR3 DNA sequence: TGTGCCAGCCAAACAGGGTCTTCCTACGAGCAGTACTTC.

The chain employs TRBV28 and TRBJ2-7; perhaps D is TRBD1 or TRBD2 (5 bases each). Per the germline V gene, CDR1 is MDHEN and CDR2 is SYDVKM. The CDR3 has 14 amino acids. Trimming took off 7 bases at V and 5 bases at J, with 18 bases between the two ends. The CDR3 DNA follows: TGTGCCAGCAATCTATTGGGGGAGACTCACGAGCAGTACTTC. Translating it yields CASNLLGETHEQYF. Full variable domain (remainder filled in from reference TRBV28 and TRBJ2-7): DVKVTQSSRYLVKRTGEKVFLECVQDMDHENMFWYRQDPGLGLRLIYFSYDVKMKEKGDIPEGYSVSREKKERFSLILESASTNQTSMYLCASNLLGETHEQYFGPGTRLTVT.

The gene calls are TRBV28 and TRBJ1-5, with 8 bases matching TRBD1. Germline CDR1 reads MDHEN; CDR2 reads SYDVKM. CDR3 size: 18 residues. The V segment lost 5 bases and the J segment 0 bases; nucleotides outside the gene matches: 12. CDR3 bases: TGTGCCAGCAGTACCGGACAGGGATATTCTTATAGCAATCAGCCCCAGCATTTT. This sequence encodes CASSTGQGYSYSNQPQHF. Full variable domain (rest looked up from reference TRBV28 and TRBJ1-5): DVKVTQSSRYLVKRTGEKVFLECVQDMDHENMFWYRQDPGLGLRLIYFSYDVKMKEKGDIPEGYSVSREKKERFSLILESASTNQTSMYLCASSTGQGYSYSNQPQHFGDGTRLSIL.

The J gene is TRBJ1-6, the V gene TRBV6-5, with 9 bases matching TRBD1. This CDR3 has 14 amino acids. J was trimmed by 7 bases and V by 5 bases; bases with no gene match: 3. The germline gives CDR1 MNHEY, CDR2 SVGAGI. The CDR3 DNA follows: TGTGCCAGCAGTACCGGGACAGGGAATTCACCCCTCCACTTT. This translates into CASSTGTGNSPLHF.

This chain connects TRBV7-2 to TRBJ2-7; 9 bases match TRBD2. With 5 bases clipped from V and 3 bases from J, the junction kept 8 bases outside the gene matches. The CDR3 length is 15 residues. Germline CDR1 SGHTA, CDR2 FQGNSA. The CDR3 spells CASSNSGRSFYEQYF. CDR3 DNA: TGTGCCAGCAGCAACAGCGGGAGGTCCTTCTACGAGCAGTACTTC.

In regard to this clone: Distinct nucleotide sequences in the sample also encode this CDR3. The genes are TRBV28 and TRBJ2-7; D is ambiguous. From germline, CDR1 is MDHEN and CDR2 SYDVKM. Trimming pared 6 bases from V and 0 bases from J, leaving 6 bases between. This CDR3 is 12 amino acids long. The CDR3 loop reads CASSPSSYEQYF. As DNA, the CDR3 is TGTGCCAGCAGCCCTAGCTCCTACGAGCAGTACTTC. Full variable domain (missing parts from reference TRBV28 and TRBJ2-7): DVKVTQSSRYLVKRTGEKVFLECVQDMDHENMFWYRQDPGLGLRLIYFSYDVKMKEKGDIPEGYSVSREKKERFSLILESASTNQTSMYLCASSPSSYEQYFGPGTRLTVT.

The rearrangement links TRBV15 to TRBJ1-2, with 7 bases that match TRBD1. The CDR3 has 13 amino acids. The ends lost 6 bases at V and 3 bases at J; junction bases unmatched: 4. The V gene's germline CDR1 is LNHNV and CDR2 YYDKDF (reference sequence). The CDR3 here is CATRPTGDYGYTF. Here the CDR3 DNA reads TGTGCCACCAGACCAACAGGGGACTATGGCTACACCTTC. The full variable domain, with the rest looked up from reference TRBV15 and TRBJ1-2, is DAMVIQNPRYQVTQFGKPVTLSCSQTLNHNVMYWYQQKSSQAPKLLFHYYDKDFNNEADTPDNFQSRRPNTSFCFLDIRSPGLGDTAMYLCATRPTGDYGYTFGSGTRLTVV.

The chain is built from TRBV5-1 and TRBJ2-5; TRBD2 matches 10 bases. The assigned J gene may be wrong: the sequence end matches TRBJ2-7 better. CDR3 length: 14 amino acids. In germline, CDR1 is SGHRS, CDR2 YFSETQ. DNA of the CDR3: TGCGCCAGCAGCCTTGGGACTAGCGCCTACGAGCAGTACTTC. Its protein is CASSLGTSAYEQYF.

Concerning this clone itself: This specimen includes other DNA sequences encoding the same CDR3. For the CDR3, the DNA is TGTGCCAGCAGCTTAGGCCTCTACGAGCAGTACTTC. This sequence encodes CASSLGLYEQYF. The V call is TRBV13, the J call TRBJ2-7; D gene unclear. The ends were cut back, 0 bases at V and 3 bases at J, with 3 bases in the middle. The CDR3 contains 12 residues. CDR1 and CDR2 from the germline V gene are PRHDT and FYEKMQ (reference sequence).

V usage is TRBV7-9 and J usage is TRBJ2-7, with TRBD2 as a possible D gene (5 bases). CDR1 is SEHNR and CDR2 is FQNEAQ in the germline V gene (reference sequence). This CDR3 contains 14 residues. Trimming shortened V by 1 base and J by 4 bases, and 11 bases separated the two germline ends. The CDR3: CASSLETGWYEQYF. CDR3 nucleotides: TGTGCCAGCAGCTTAGAAACGGGGTGGTACGAGCAGTACTTC. The whole variable domain, filled in from reference TRBV7-9 and TRBJ2-7, reads DTGVSQNPRHKITKRGQNVTFRCDPISEHNRLYWYRQTLGQGPEFLTYFQNEAQLEKSRLLSDRFSAERPKGSFSTLEIQRTEQGDSAMYLCASSLETGWYEQYFGPGTRLTVT.

This clone was counted once. The chain has TRBV6-6 and TRBJ1-2; tentative D call: TRBD1 (6 bases). CDR3 length: 13 residues. The V end lost 10 bases, the J end lost 5 bases, and 17 bases lay between the germline ends. Germline lookup yields CDR1 MNHNY and CDR2 SVGAGI (reference sequence). The CDR3: CATLQGKGYGYTF. Here the CDR3 DNA reads TGTGCCACCCTACAGGGAAAAGGGTATGGCTACACCTTC.

The chain uses TRBV5-1 and TRBJ2-7, with TRBD2 as a possible D gene (5 bases). This CDR3 contains 13 residues. Germline CDR1 is SGHRS and CDR2 is YFSETQ. V was cut by 3 bases and J by 7 bases, with 14 bases left in between. DNA of the CDR3: TGCGCCAGCAGCTGGACGGAGGTGGATGAGCAGTACTTC. It encodes CASSWTEVDEQYF.

This chain links TRBV27 with TRBJ1-5, with D possibly matching TRBD1 (6 bases). Germline CDR1 reads MNHEY; CDR2 reads SMNVEV (reference sequence). Trimming removed 5 bases from V and 5 bases from J, with 10 bases in between. The CDR3 length is 13 residues. CDR3 bases: TGTGCCAGCAGTCGGGACACCTATCAGCCCCAGCATTTT. Its translation is CASSRDTYQPQHF.

The V call is TRBV5-4, the J call TRBJ2-5, with D possibly matching TRBD1 (5 bases). The J call may not be correct, given that the DNA end is closer to TRBJ2-7. The germline CDR1 and CDR2 sequences are SGHNT and YYREEE (reference sequence). This CDR3 is built from 14 residues. In DNA form, the CDR3 reads TGTGCCAGCAGCTTGTGGGCCAGGGTAGACGAGCAGTACTTC. Translation: CASSLWARVDEQYF.

This sequence joins TRBV9 and TRBJ2-7; possibly TRBD1 or TRBD2 for D (5 bases each). The germline V gene encodes CDR1 SGDLS and CDR2 YYNGEE. The CDR3 length is 16 residues. The V and J ends lost 5 bases and 0 bases respectively, with 18 bases between them. CDR3: CASRACLWGSSYEQYF. The CDR3 DNA reads TGTGCCAGCAGAGCCTGTCTGTGGGGGAGCTCCTACGAGCAGTACTTC. Together with reference TRBV9 and TRBJ2-7, the CDR3 gives the full variable domain: DSGVTQTPKHLITATGQRVTLRCSPRSGDLSVYWYQQSLDQGLQFLIQYYNGEERAKGNILERFSAQQFPDLHSELNLSSLELGDSALYFCASRACLWGSSYEQYFGPGTRLTVT.

This clone was observed a single time. The rearrangement joins TRBV28 to TRBJ2-7, with 13 positions matching TRBD2. CDR3 length equals 16 residues. Germline V gives CDR1 MDHEN, CDR2 SYDVKM. The trim removed 5 bases at V and 2 bases at J, leaving 6 bases unmatched. CDR3 DNA sequence: TGTGCCAGCAGTCAAGATGGACTAGCGGGAGCCTACGAGCAGTACTTC. This encodes CASSQDGLAGAYEQYF.

The genes are TRBV6-6 and TRBJ1-3; weak D call: TRBD1 (5 bases). Trimming removed 4 bases at V and 8 bases at J, with 9 bases between. The CDR3 contains 12 residues. In germline, CDR1 is MNHNY, CDR2 SVGAGI (reference sequence). The DNA for the CDR3 is TGTGCCAGCAGTTGGGGGGGGGACACCATATATTTT. Its protein product is CASSWGGDTIYF.